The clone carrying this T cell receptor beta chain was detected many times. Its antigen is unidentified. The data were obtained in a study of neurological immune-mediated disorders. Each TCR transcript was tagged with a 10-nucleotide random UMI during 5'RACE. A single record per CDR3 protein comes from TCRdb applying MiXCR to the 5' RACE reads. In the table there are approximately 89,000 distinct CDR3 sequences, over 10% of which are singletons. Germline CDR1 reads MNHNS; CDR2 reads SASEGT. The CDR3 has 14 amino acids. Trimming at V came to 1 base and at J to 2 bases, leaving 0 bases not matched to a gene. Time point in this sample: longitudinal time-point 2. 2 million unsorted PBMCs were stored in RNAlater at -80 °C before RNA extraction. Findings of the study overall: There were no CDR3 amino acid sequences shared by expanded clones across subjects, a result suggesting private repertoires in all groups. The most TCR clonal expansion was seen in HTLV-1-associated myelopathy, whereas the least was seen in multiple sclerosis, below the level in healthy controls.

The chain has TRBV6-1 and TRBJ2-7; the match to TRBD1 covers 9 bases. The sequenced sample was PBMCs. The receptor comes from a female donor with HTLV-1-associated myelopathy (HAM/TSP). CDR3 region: CASSEGQGAYEQYF. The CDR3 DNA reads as TGTGCCAGCAGTGAAGGACAGGGGGCCTACGAGCAGTACTTC.